The subject of this entry is one TCR beta chain. This sample stems from a study of monozygotic twins with inflammatory bowel disease. TCRdb reprocessed the 5' RACE reads, keeping one entry per CDR3 protein, no DNA. The sample data list over 120,000 distinct CDR3 sequences. Sequenced sample: blood. This receptor was taken from a human donor with ulcerative colitis or Crohn's disease, or a healthy co-twin of an affected twin (not recorded which).

The CDR3 loop is CASRRLTGGINSPLHF. The rearrangement joins TRBV12-3 or TRBV12-4 to TRBJ1-6; with no DNA, the TCRdb D assignment of TRBD1 cannot be verified. The length of the CDR3 is 16 residues.